Below, 30 T cell receptor beta chains from the same sample are listed, as sequenced in a study of cytomegalovirus exposure and HLA in healthy donors. Profiling relied on immunoSEQ multiplex PCR, and the TCRdb table lists in-frame clones only, not all of them. This table holds 90,000 to 130,000 clones, roughly 84% found once. Input material: PBMCs. The receptors originated from a woman under 30 in good health and CMV-seronegative.

The rearrangement uses TRBV19 and TRBJ1-5; 7 positions agree with TRBD1. This CDR3 is 15 amino acids long. V lost 0 bases, J lost 6 bases, and 5 bases stayed unmatched. Germline values: CDR1 LNHDA, CDR2 SQIVND (reference sequence). As DNA, the CDR3 is TGTGCCAGTAGTATAGAAAACAGGGGAGGTCAGCCCCAGCATTTT. Translation gives CASSIENRGGQPQHF.

The count of this clone is one. V and J are TRBV11-2 and TRBJ2-3; D is possibly TRBD2 (6 bases). The CDR3 covers 13 residues. Germline loops: CDR1 SGHAT, CDR2 FQNNGV. V lost 7 bases to trimming and J lost 4 bases, with 12 bases between them. DNA for the CDR3: TGTGCCAGCACCACCCCGGGGGCAGATACGCAGTATTTT. This gives the protein CASTTPGADTQYF.

The chain employs TRBV10-3 and TRBJ1-4; D possibly corresponds to TRBD1 (5 bases). The length of the CDR3 is 13 residues. Per germline, CDR1 ENHRY and CDR2 SYGVKD. V was cut by 5 bases and J by 2 bases, with 6 bases left in between. The CDR3 is CAISPGTNEKLFF. CDR3 in DNA: TGTGCCATCAGTCCAGGGACTAATGAAAAACTGTTTTTT.

This chain links TRBV6-1 with TRBJ1-6; no firm D call. Trimming stripped 2 bases from V and 0 bases from J, with 8 bases between. Germline V CDR1 and CDR2: MNHNS, SASEGT. The CDR3 is 16 amino acids. CDR3 region: CASSEQKSSYNSPLHF. The CDR3 DNA is TGTGCCAGCAGTGAACAAAAGAGCTCCTATAATTCACCCCTCCACTTT.

The chain joins TRBV9 to TRBJ2-1, with TRBD2 matching over 8 bases. Looked up from germline, CDR1 is SGDLS and CDR2 is YYNGEE. The CDR3 consists of 16 residues. V shed 3 bases and J 1 base; nucleotides not matched to a gene: 6. CDR3 in DNA: TGTGCCAGCAGCGCCGGGGGGGGCCGATCCTACAATGAGCAGTTCTTC. Its translation: CASSAGGGRSYNEQFF.

CDR3 bases: TGTGCCAGCAGCCCCTCCGGGGGAGTTACCACCGGGGAGCTGTTTTTT. Translating gives CASSPSGGVTTGELFF. J is TRBJ2-2 and V is TRBV7-6, with D possibly TRBD2 on 6 matching bases. Trimming cost V 5 bases and J 4 bases, with 17 bases left between them. This CDR3 has 16 amino acids. CDR1 and CDR2 from the germline V gene are SGHVS and FNYEAQ. Variable domain in full (rest from reference TRBV7-6 and TRBJ2-2): GAGVSQSPRYKVTKRGQDVALRCDPISGHVSLYWYRQALGQGPEFLTYFNYEAQQDKSGLPNDRFSAERPEGSISTLTIQRTEQRDSAMYRCASSPSGGVTTGELFFGEGSRLTVL.

J is TRBJ1-6 and V is TRBV30; D uncertain. The V gene's germline CDR1 is GTSNPN and CDR2 SVGIG (reference sequence). V was trimmed by 3 bases and J by 9 bases, leaving 21 bases between them. The CDR3 loop spans 16 amino acids. The DNA for the CDR3 is TGTGCCTGGAGCCCGCAAGGAGTGTTTACGAGTTCACCCCTCCACTTT. Its protein product is CAWSPQGVFTSSPLHF.

This clone was seen just once. The chain recombines TRBV6-5 with TRBJ1-2; a weak D match, TRBD1 (6 bases). The CDR3 consists of 15 residues. Looked up from germline, CDR1 is MNHEY and CDR2 is SVGAGI. V was trimmed by 2 bases and J by 5 bases, leaving 15 bases between them. The CDR3 DNA reads TGTGCCAGCAGTTACACTGACAGGTCCGGTTATGGCTACACCTTC. Protein sequence: CASSYTDRSGYGYTF.

The rearrangement uses TRBV9 and TRBJ2-1; maybe TRBD1 (6 bases). The CDR3 is 14 amino acids. Trimming took off 3 bases at V and 12 bases at J, with 19 bases between the two ends. Germline values: CDR1 SGDLS, CDR2 YYNGEE. The CDR3 sequence is CASSAGQSPYGQFF. In nucleotides, the CDR3 is TGTGCCAGCAGCGCGGGACAATCCCCCTACGGGCAGTTCTTC.

Only a few counts were recorded for this clone. V gene TRBV2 combines with J gene TRBJ2-7, with D unresolved. The CDR3 is 13 residues long. Deletions cut 8 bases from V and 1 base from J, with 12 bases between. From germline, CDR1 is SNHLY and CDR2 FYNNEI. CDR3 sequence reads: CASAKTPSYEQYF. The CDR3 coding sequence is TGTGCCAGCGCAAAGACACCGTCCTACGAGCAGTACTTC.

This rearrangement joins TRBV18 to TRBJ1-2; 8 bases are a match to TRBD1. The CDR3 totals 13 residues. Germline-derived CDR1 and CDR2 are KGHSH and LQKENI. Germline trimming cut 6 bases from V and 4 bases from J; bases unmatched to any gene: 4. CDR3 sequence (DNA): TGTGCCAGCTCGCCTACAGGGGGCTATGGCTACACCTTC. Its protein is CASSPTGGYGYTF.

V and J are TRBV27 and TRBJ2-3; the D gene is possibly TRBD1 (6 bases). CDR3 length equals 12 residues. CDR1 MNHEY and CDR2 SMNVEV come from the germline V gene (reference sequence). V was cut by 6 bases and J by 5 bases, with 9 bases left in between. The CDR3 bases are TGTGCCAGCAGCACCAGGGGAGATACGCAGTATTTT. This translates into CASSTRGDTQYF.

The V and J genes are TRBV7-2 and TRBJ2-7; 7 positions match TRBD1. The CDR3 has 13 residues. V lost 6 bases and J lost 3; bases outside the gene matches: 5. In germline, CDR1 is SGHTA, CDR2 FQGNSA. CDR3 in amino acids: CASSISGGYEQYF. The CDR3 nucleotides read TGTGCCAGCAGTATTTCAGGGGGCTACGAGCAGTACTTC.

The genes are TRBV13 and TRBJ2-7; 8 bases are a match to TRBD2. Germline V CDR1 and CDR2: PRHDT, FYEKMQ (reference sequence). This CDR3 has 15 amino acids. V lost 4 bases and J lost 0; bases outside the gene matches: 5. The CDR3 nucleotides read TGTGCCAGCAGCTCCCGGGGGGGGACCTCCTACGAGCAGTACTTC. This codes for CASSSRGGTSYEQYF.

The J gene is TRBJ1-2, the V gene TRBV29-1; D is perhaps TRBD1 (6 bases). Looked up from germline, CDR1 is SQVTM and CDR2 is ANQGSEA. This CDR3 is 15 amino acids long. Trimming cost V 7 bases and J 1 base, with 19 bases left between them. CDR3 bases: TGCAGCGGAGCGGGGTTGGGACACTTTAACTATGGCTACACCTTC. This encodes CSGAGLGHFNYGYTF.

This rearrangement joins TRBV1 to TRBJ2-2; the listed D gene, TRBD2, was not tested against the DNA. TRBV1 is given as a pseudogene. This CDR3 spans 18 amino acids. As DNA, the CDR3 is TGCACCAGCAGCCAAGGAGGAACTAGCGGGATCCGCGGGAGGGAGCTGTTTTTT. This translates into CTSSQGGTSGIRGRELFF.

The chain combines TRBV9 with TRBJ2-7, with TRBD1 matching 8 bases. V lost 2 bases, J lost 3 bases, and 4 bases stayed unmatched. Germline V gene sequence: CDR1 SGDLS, CDR2 YYNGEE. CDR3 length: 14 residues. The chain's CDR3 is CASSVFGTGYEQYF. CDR3 bases: TGTGCCAGCAGCGTTTTCGGGACAGGCTACGAGCAGTACTTC.

The V call is TRBV4-1, the J call TRBJ2-2, with 7 nucleotides matching TRBD2. The CDR3 is made up of 16 amino acids. Per the germline V gene, CDR1 is MGHRA and CDR2 is YSYEKL. Trimming cost V 4 bases and J 2 bases; bases outside gene matches: 7. Written as DNA, the CDR3 is TGCGCCAGCAGCCTAGGGAGGGGTTCTAACACCGGGGAGCTGTTTTTT. Translation gives CASSLGRGSNTGELFF.

This clone was observed a handful of times. V gene TRBV5-1 combines with J gene TRBJ2-5, with 8 bases that match TRBD2. This CDR3 comprises 15 residues. The V segment lost 4 bases and the J segment 2 bases; nucleotides outside the gene matches: 7. Germline CDR1 is SGHRS and CDR2 is YFSETQ. The CDR3 here is CASSRAGALQETQYF. The CDR3 DNA reads as TGCGCCAGCAGCCGAGCGGGGGCGTTACAAGAGACCCAGTACTTC.

The rearrangement uses TRBV6-5 and TRBJ1-4; D not resolved. This CDR3 spans 14 amino acids. V was cut by 0 bases and J by 8 bases, with 10 bases left in between. Looked up from germline, CDR1 is MNHEY and CDR2 is SVGAGI. This chain's CDR3 is CASSYSSLVEKLFF. CDR3 nucleotides: TGTGCCAGCAGTTACTCAAGTTTAGTAGAAAAACTGTTTTTT.

This clone was observed once. This chain uses TRBV25-1 with TRBJ1-6; the D is unclear. The V gene's germline CDR1 is MGHDK and CDR2 SYGVNS. The CDR3 has 14 amino acids. V was pared by 3 bases and J by 8 bases, with 11 bases between. The chain's CDR3 is CASSDRGADSPLHF. The CDR3 bases are TGTGCCAGCAGTGACCGGGGAGCTGATTCACCCCTCCACTTT.

The chain joins TRBV28 to TRBJ2-7, with 7 positions matching TRBD1. This CDR3 is built from 19 residues. J lost 5 bases, V lost 5 bases, and 24 bases had no gene match. Germline V gene data show CDR1 as MDHEN and CDR2 as SYDVKM. CDR3 in DNA: TGTGCCAGCAGTACCCACCCCCCGGGACAGAAAAAAAGGGTCCACGAGCAGTACTTC. Translation: CASSTHPPGQKKRVHEQYF.

V is TRBV6-1 and J is TRBJ2-2, with D possibly matching TRBD2 (5 bases). Germline loops: CDR1 MNHNS, CDR2 SASEGT. The V and J ends lost 4 bases and 5 bases respectively, with 8 bases between them. The CDR3 runs 13 residues. In nucleotides, the CDR3 is TGTGCCAGCAGTGGAGGGTGGACCGGGGAGCTGTTTTTT. It yields the protein CASSGGWTGELFF.

The genes are TRBV6-6 and TRBJ2-3; D call uncertain. The length of the CDR3 is 13 residues. The germline CDR1 and CDR2 sequences are MNHNY and SVGAGI (reference sequence). V gave up 6 bases and J gave up 1 base, with 8 bases separating them. This chain's CDR3 is CASSSRGTDTQYF. The DNA of the CDR3 is TGTGCCAGCAGCTCGCGTGGCACAGATACGCAGTATTTT.

This clone appeared a few times. The rearrangement joins TRBV15 to TRBJ1-2; D is ambiguous. The ends were cut back, 5 bases at V and 2 bases at J, with 6 bases in the middle. The CDR3 has 12 residues. Germline loops: CDR1 LNHNV, CDR2 YYDKDF (reference sequence). CDR3 loop: CATSPMNYGYTF. CDR3 nucleotides: TGTGCCACCAGCCCCATGAACTATGGCTACACCTTC.

The rearrangement joins TRBV9 to TRBJ2-7; a possible D gene is TRBD2 (6 bases). V was pared by 0 bases and J by 0 bases, with 10 bases between. From germline, CDR1 is SGDLS and CDR2 YYNGEE. The CDR3 totals 15 residues. CDR3 bases: TGTGCCAGCAGCGTAGGTGCGGGGAGCTCCTACGAGCAGTACTTC. Its translation: CASSVGAGSSYEQYF.

The chain is built from TRBV11-2 and TRBJ2-1, with 9 bases that match TRBD2. V lost 2 bases to trimming and J lost 9 bases; unmatched junction nucleotides: 14. This CDR3 has 17 residues. Germline V gene sequence: CDR1 SGHAT, CDR2 FQNNGV. The CDR3 DNA follows: TGTGCCAGCAGCTTACCCATTCTAGCGGGGACCGGGGGTGAGCAGTTCTTC. Its translation: CASSLPILAGTGGEQFF.

The rearrangement joins TRBV6-5 to TRBJ1-1, with no clear D. Trimming took 4 bases from V and 8 from J, leaving 14 bases between them. This CDR3 is built from 13 residues. From germline, CDR1 is MNHEY and CDR2 SVGAGI. CDR3 in amino acids: CASSFSSNREAFF. In DNA, the CDR3 is TGTGCCAGCAGTTTCTCCTCTAATCGGGAAGCTTTCTTT.

This clone was seen only once. This CDR3 reads CATSPKTGELFF. In nucleotides, the CDR3 is TGTGCCACCAGCCCAAAAACCGGGGAGCTGTTTTTT. The gene calls are TRBV15 and TRBJ2-2; no clear D. CDR1 LNHNV and CDR2 YYDKDF come from the germline V gene (reference sequence). The CDR3 has 12 amino acids. Trimming left V 5 bases short and J 5 bases short, with 6 bases between.

CDR3 protein: CASSPDRGGNQPQHF. Here the CDR3 DNA reads TGTGCCAGCTCACCAGACAGGGGAGGGAATCAGCCCCAGCATTTT. The chain uses TRBV18 and TRBJ1-5; 8 nucleotides match TRBD1. V shed 2 bases, J shed 4 bases, and the junction held 4 bases outside the gene matches. The length of the CDR3 is 15 residues. Germline CDR1 and CDR2: KGHSH and LQKENI.